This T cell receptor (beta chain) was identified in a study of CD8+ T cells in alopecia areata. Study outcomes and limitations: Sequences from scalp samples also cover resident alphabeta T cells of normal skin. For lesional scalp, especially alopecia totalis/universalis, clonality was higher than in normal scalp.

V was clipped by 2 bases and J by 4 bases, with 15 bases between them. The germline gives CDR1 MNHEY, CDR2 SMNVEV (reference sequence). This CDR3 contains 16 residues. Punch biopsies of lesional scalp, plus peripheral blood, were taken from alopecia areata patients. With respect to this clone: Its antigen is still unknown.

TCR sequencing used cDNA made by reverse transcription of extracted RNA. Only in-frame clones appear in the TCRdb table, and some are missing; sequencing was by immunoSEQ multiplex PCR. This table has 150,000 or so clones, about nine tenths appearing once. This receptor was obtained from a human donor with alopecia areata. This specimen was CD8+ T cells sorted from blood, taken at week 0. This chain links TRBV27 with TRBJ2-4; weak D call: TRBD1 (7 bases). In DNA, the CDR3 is TGTGCCAGCAGTTTAGGGGGGACAGTGGCAAAAAACATTCAGTACTTC. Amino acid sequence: CASSLGGTVAKNIQYF.